This entry lists 15 T cell receptor beta chains sequenced from one sample in a study of blood T cell repertoires in COVID-19. The protocol was immunoSEQ multiplex PCR, while the TCRdb copy is restricted to in-frame clones and leaves out a portion. The sample consists of around 130,000 clones, 70% to 80% of them appearing once. Sequenced material: peripheral blood. All receptors come from a human donor in a cohort sampled during active COVID-19.

This clone was recorded a few times. V is TRBV2 and J is TRBJ2-7; 9 nucleotides agree with TRBD2. Germline V gives CDR1 SNHLY, CDR2 FYNNEI. The CDR3 consists of 15 residues. V shed 6 bases and J 3 bases; nucleotides not matched to a gene: 9. The CDR3 bases are TGTGCCAGCAGAGCGACTAGCGGAATCCTCTACGAGCAGTACTTC. As protein: CASRATSGILYEQYF.

The V call is TRBV6-5, the J call TRBJ2-3; a weak D match, TRBD2 (7 bases). V lost 2 bases and J lost 6, with 12 bases in between. Germline V gene sequence: CDR1 MNHEY, CDR2 SVGAGI. The CDR3 is 14 residues long. This chain's CDR3 is CASSYVGGRDTQYF. Written as DNA, the CDR3 is TGTGCCAGCAGTTACGTGGGGGGGCGGGATACGCAGTATTTT.

J is TRBJ1-6 and V is TRBV7-9, with D unclear. Trimming pared 1 base from V and 6 bases from J, leaving 10 bases between. The CDR3 consists of 15 residues. From germline, CDR1 is SEHNR and CDR2 FQNEAQ (reference sequence). The CDR3 DNA reads as TGTGCCAGCAGCTTAGGAAGGAGTAGTAATTCACCCCTCCACTTT. Protein product: CASSLGRSSNSPLHF. The variable domain in full, with the rest retrieved from reference TRBV7-9 and TRBJ1-6, is DTGVSQNPRHKITKRGQNVTFRCDPISEHNRLYWYRQTLGQGPEFLTYFQNEAQLEKSRLLSDRFSAERPKGSFSTLEIQRTEQGDSAMYLCASSLGRSSNSPLHFGNGTRLTVT.

This chain joins TRBV5-1 and TRBJ1-2, with 8 bases lining up with TRBD1. V trimming: 0 bases; J trimming: 5 bases; junction bases outside the gene matches: 6. There are 15 residues in the CDR3. Germline lookup yields CDR1 SGHRS and CDR2 YFSETQ. In DNA form, the CDR3 reads TGCGCCAGCAGCTTGGCAGGGGGCGACGGGTATGGCTACACCTTC. Amino acids: CASSLAGGDGYGYTF.

The V and J genes are TRBV6-5 and TRBJ1-5; D is ambiguous. Trimming took off 7 bases at V and 0 bases at J, with 10 bases between the two ends. Looked up from germline, CDR1 is MNHEY and CDR2 is SVGAGI. The CDR3 contains 14 residues. This CDR3 reads CASTTSRSNQPQHF. Here the CDR3 DNA reads TGTGCCAGCACCACATCCCGTAGCAATCAGCCCCAGCATTTT.

V and J are TRBV5-4 and TRBJ2-1, with TRBD1 as a possible D gene (6 bases). From germline, CDR1 is SGHNT and CDR2 YYREEE (reference sequence). Trimming took off 0 bases at V and 7 bases at J, with 20 bases between the two ends. The length of the CDR3 is 17 residues. The CDR3 region has the DNA TGTGCCAGCAGCTTGGGGGTGGGGGCGCGGTCGGGAAATGAGCAGTTCTTC. Protein sequence: CASSLGVGARSGNEQFF.

The chain recombines TRBV14 with TRBJ1-4, with D unclear. V was shortened by 4 bases and J by 0 bases, with 6 bases between the two germline ends. This CDR3 has 14 amino acids. Germline V gene data show CDR1 as SGHDN and CDR2 as FVKESK. The CDR3 DNA reads as TGTGCCAGCAGCCTTCTTGCAACTAATGAAAAACTGTTTTTT. Encoded protein: CASSLLATNEKLFF.

The V call is TRBV7-2, the J call TRBJ2-7; D is perhaps TRBD2 (5 bases). V gave up 9 bases and J gave up 2 bases, with 14 bases separating them. There are 13 residues in the CDR3. Germline assignment: CDR1 SGHTA and CDR2 FQGNSA. Here the CDR3 reads CASRATNPYEQYF. The CDR3 DNA reads as TGTGCCAGTCGGGCGACTAACCCCTACGAGCAGTACTTC.

The CDR3 reads CASSYSTSGDNEQFF. The CDR3 coding sequence is TGTGCCAGCAGTTACTCGACTAGCGGAGACAATGAGCAGTTCTTC. The V gene is TRBV6-5, the J gene TRBJ2-1; TRBD2 matches at 9 bases. Trimming at V came to 0 bases and at J to 5 bases, leaving 2 bases not matched to a gene. This CDR3 comprises 15 residues. Per germline, CDR1 MNHEY and CDR2 SVGAGI.

The count of this clone is one. The V gene is TRBV2, the J gene TRBJ2-7; 8 bases match TRBD2. The germline gives CDR1 SNHLY, CDR2 FYNNEI. The V and J ends lost 6 bases and 4 bases, in that order; junction bases with no gene match: 5. The CDR3 is 13 residues long. The CDR3 region has the DNA TGTGCCAGCAGGGGGACTAGGCTGTACGAGCAGTACTTC. Translating gives CASRGTRLYEQYF.

This clone was counted only a few times. This chain connects TRBV6-6 to TRBJ1-6; 8 positions match TRBD1. The germline CDR1 and CDR2 sequences are MNHNY and SVGAGI (reference sequence). The V segment lost 8 bases and the J segment 5 bases; nucleotides outside the gene matches: 2. The CDR3 contains 13 residues. For the CDR3, the DNA is TGTGCCAGCCGGGGACAGGATAATTCACCCCTCCACTTT. Amino acids: CASRGQDNSPLHF.

The CDR3 loop reads CAWSLQGTEAFF. The CDR3, as DNA: TGTGCCTGGAGTCTCCAGGGAACTGAAGCTTTCTTT. This chain links TRBV30 with TRBJ1-1, with a weak D call TRBD1 (5 bases). V was clipped by 2 bases and J by 5 bases, with 9 bases between them. The CDR3 runs to 12 residues. Germline assignment: CDR1 GTSNPN and CDR2 SVGIG (reference sequence).

V and J are TRBV6-1 and TRBJ1-3; 7 bases agree with TRBD1. The CDR3 consists of 16 residues. Per the germline V gene, CDR1 is MNHNS and CDR2 is SASEGT. J gave up 3 bases and V 1 base, and 6 bases lay outside the gene matches. The CDR3 nucleotides are TGTGCCAGCAGTGAAGAGGACAGGTTTTTTGGAAACACCATATATTTT. Amino acids: CASSEEDRFFGNTIYF.

The chain has TRBV18 and TRBJ2-6, with 8 bases fitting TRBD1. This CDR3 region has 17 residues. Germline CDR1 and CDR2: KGHSH and LQKENI. Unmatched junction bases numbered 13, after V lost 4 bases and J lost 8 bases. CDR3 protein: CASSQGDRTSGPNVLTF. The CDR3 nucleotides read TGTGCCAGCTCACAAGGGGACAGGACGTCGGGGCCCAACGTCCTGACTTTC.

The gene calls are TRBV3-1 (or the pseudogene TRBV3-2) and TRBJ2-7, with TRBD1 matching 8 bases. J gave up 7 bases and V 3 bases, and 14 bases lay outside the gene matches. Germline assignment: CDR1 LGHDT and CDR2 YNNKEL (reference sequence). The CDR3 totals 16 residues. The CDR3 loop is CASSHPPGQVVREQYF. As DNA, the CDR3 is TGTGCCAGCAGCCACCCACCGGGACAGGTTGTTCGGGAGCAGTACTTC.